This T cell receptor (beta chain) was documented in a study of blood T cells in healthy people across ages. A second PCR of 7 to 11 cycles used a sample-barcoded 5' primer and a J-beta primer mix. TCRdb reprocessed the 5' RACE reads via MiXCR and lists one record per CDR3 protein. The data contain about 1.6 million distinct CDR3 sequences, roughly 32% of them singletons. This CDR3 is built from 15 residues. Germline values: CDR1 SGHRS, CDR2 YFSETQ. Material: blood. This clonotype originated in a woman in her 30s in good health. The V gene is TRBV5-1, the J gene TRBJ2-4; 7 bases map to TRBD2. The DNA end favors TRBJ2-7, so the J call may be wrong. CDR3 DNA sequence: TGCGCCAGCAGTCGGGGGGACGGAGGGACGTACGAGCAGTACTTC. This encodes CASSRGDGGTYEQYF.